A selection of T cell receptor beta chains follows, all from one sample in a study of CD8 T cells in ankylosing spondylitis. MiXCR was run by TCRdb on the 5' RACE reads, yielding one entry per CDR3 protein. The repertoire holds under 250,000 distinct CDR3 sequences, with roughly 32% as singletons. The sequenced material came from blood, either unsorted or a sorted T cell fraction (not recorded which). These receptors were collected from a male donor with ankylosing spondylitis or in good health (not recorded which). Both conserved end residues are part of each CDR3. D genes are given only for firm matches. Not every row has a clone size; where given, it reads once, few, many or a size class.

CDR3 DNA	CDR3 protein	J gene	V gene	D gene	clone size
TGCAGTGCTAGAGATGGAGGGTCTCACTACGAGCAGTACTTC	CSARDGGSHYEQYF	TRBJ2-7	TRBV20-1	.	few
TGCAGTGCGCGACTAGCTGCCACGGGTGAGCAGTACTTC	CSARLAATGEQYF	TRBJ2-7	TRBV20-1	TRBD2	many
TGTGCCAGCAGTTTATCAGGCAATCAGCCCCAGCATTTT	CASSLSGNQPQHF	TRBJ1-5	TRBV28	.	many
TGCAGCGTTGACGGCTACACTGAAGCTTTCTTT	CSVDGYTEAFF	TRBJ1-1	TRBV29-1	.	few
TGCGCCAGCAGCCTCCGGACTGGGAACTATGGCTACACCTTC	CASSLRTGNYGYTF	TRBJ1-2	TRBV5-1	.	.
TGCAGTGCTAGCGTCACCCGAGGGACTGAGCAGTTCTTC	CSASVTRGTEQFF	TRBJ2-1	TRBV20-1	.	many
TGTGCCAGCAGTTACTCGAAACTCTACGAGCAGTACTTC	CASSYSKLYEQYF	TRBJ2-7	TRBV6-5	.	.
TGCAGCGCCCCCGGCAGTCTGCTGAACACTGAAGCTTTCTTT	CSAPGSLLNTEAFF	TRBJ1-1	TRBV29-1	.	.
TGTGCCAGCAGCCGCCGGGCACAAGAGACCCAGTACTTC	CASSRRAQETQYF	TRBJ2-5	TRBV7-2	.	few
TGCAGTGCCCGATCAAACGATAACTATGGCTACACCTTC	CSARSNDNYGYTF	TRBJ1-2	TRBV20-1	.	.
TGTGCCAGCGCCAAGGGGGGCACTCAAGAGACCCAGTACTTC	CASAKGGTQETQYF	TRBJ2-5	TRBV7-8	.	.
TGTGCCAGCAGCCCCGGTTTTGTCACCGGGGAGCTGTTTTTT	CASSPGFVTGELFF	TRBJ2-2	TRBV7-3	.	.
TGCAGTGCTAAGGACAGGCGTTCCTACAATGAGCAGTTCTTC	CSAKDRRSYNEQFF	TRBJ2-1	TRBV20-1	TRBD1	few
TGTGCCAGCTCACCGGGGATGGGAAACACCATATATTTT	CASSPGMGNTIYF	TRBJ1-3	TRBV18	.	.
TGTGCCAGCAGCTTCCTACAGGGGCAAAACTATGGCTACACCTTC	CASSFLQGQNYGYTF	TRBJ1-2	TRBV5-5	TRBD1	few
TGCAGTGCTAACCACCGGACAGGGGGCAACTATGGCTACACCTTC	CSANHRTGGNYGYTF	TRBJ1-2	TRBV20-1	TRBD1	.
TGTGCCAGCAGTTTAAATTCAGGATACGAGCAGTACTTC	CASSLNSGYEQYF	TRBJ2-7	TRBV12-3/TRBV12-4	.	.
TGCGCCAGCAGGGACCTTCAGAGCTCCTACAATGAGCAGTTCTTC	CASRDLQSSYNEQFF	TRBJ2-1	TRBV4-1	.	few
TGTGCCAGCAGTAGACAGGGGACGGGGCAGTACTTC	CASSRQGTGQYF	TRBJ2-7	TRBV12-3/TRBV12-4	TRBD1	.
TGTGCTAGCAGCTTAGGGGCATTCGCTCAAGAGACCCAGTACTTC	CASSLGAFAQETQYF	TRBJ2-5	TRBV7-7	.	.
TGCGCCAGCAGTGAGTCGACAGGGGATGGCTACACCTTC	CASSESTGDGYTF	TRBJ1-2	TRBV10-1	TRBD1	.
TGTGCCAGCAGTTACCGGACAGGGGAAGCTTTCTTT	CASSYRTGEAFF	TRBJ1-1	TRBV6-5	TRBD1	few
TGTGCCAGCAGCCCTGGGAGGGGGTTCGAGCAGTACTTC	CASSPGRGFEQYF	TRBJ2-7	TRBV7-6	.	.
TGTGCCAGCAGCCAAGTTCGGGACACCACAACTAATGAAAAACTGTTTTTT	CASSQVRDTTTNEKLFF	TRBJ1-4	TRBV3-1	.	.
TGCAGTGCTAGAGTGGCGGGACAGTACACAGATACGCAGTATTTT	CSARVAGQYTDTQYF	TRBJ2-3	TRBV20-1	.	few
TGCGCCAGCAGGGACGCCCCTAGGGGTCCAGATACGCAGTATTTT	CASRDAPRGPDTQYF	TRBJ2-3	TRBV5-1	.	.
TGTGCCAGCAGCTTGCCCGGGGCTCCAGATACGCAGTATTTT	CASSLPGAPDTQYF	TRBJ2-3	TRBV5-6	.	few
TGTGCCAGCAGTCCCCCTCCGGGGAGGAAGGGAGAGACCCAGTACTTC	CASSPPPGRKGETQYF	TRBJ2-5	TRBV27	.	.
TGCAGTGCCGAGCGGCTAGCGGGGGGGCCATTGATTGCAGATACGCAGTATTTT	CSAERLAGGPLIADTQYF	TRBJ2-3	TRBV20-1	TRBD2	.
TGTGCCAGCAGCCTAACAGGAGTTTTTCGTGGCTACACCTTC	CASSLTGVFRGYTF	TRBJ1-2	TRBV3-1	.	.
TGCAGTGCCATGGGGGGACAGGGTCGAGATACGCAGTATTTT	CSAMGGQGRDTQYF	TRBJ2-3	TRBV20-1	TRBD1	.
TGTGCCAGCAGTTTAGGGGCCGGGTTTCTCGAGCAGTACTTC	CASSLGAGFLEQYF	TRBJ2-7	TRBV12-3/TRBV12-4	.	.
TGTGCCATCAGTGAGGTAGCGGACACAGATACGCAGTATTTT	CAISEVADTDTQYF	TRBJ2-3	TRBV10-3	.	.
TGCAGTGCTAGAACGGGACTAAATTACGAGCAGTACTTC	CSARTGLNYEQYF	TRBJ2-7	TRBV20-1	TRBD2	.
TGTGCCAGCAGCTTTACTCACCCGGCAGAGACTGAAGCTTTCTTT	CASSFTHPAETEAFF	TRBJ1-1	TRBV6-7	.	.
TGTGCCAGCCGGGAGGGCCAAGGTGACCAGCCCCAGCATTTT	CASREGQGDQPQHF	TRBJ1-5	TRBV12-3/TRBV12-4	.	few
TGTGCCAGCAGTAACGGCCCCACAGATACGCAGTATTTT	CASSNGPTDTQYF	TRBJ2-3	TRBV27	.	.
TGTGCCAGCAGTAACCCGGGCCTCAGGCAGTACTTC	CASSNPGLRQYF	TRBJ2-5	TRBV6-5	.	few
TGTGCCAGCAGTCTCGGACTAGCGGGGGGGCAAGATACGCAGTATTTT	CASSLGLAGGQDTQYF	TRBJ2-3	TRBV12-3/TRBV12-4	TRBD2	.
TGTGCCAGCAGCAGCGGTCTTTGGCGGGGCACAGATACGCAGTATTTT	CASSSGLWRGTDTQYF	TRBJ2-3	TRBV28	.	few
TGTGCCAGCAGCCCGAAGGGACAGGGGAAGTACTTC	CASSPKGQGKYF	TRBJ2-4	TRBV12-3/TRBV12-4	TRBD1	few
TGTGCCATCAGTTTGAAAGCCACAGATACGCAGTATTTT	CAISLKATDTQYF	TRBJ2-3	TRBV10-3	.	few